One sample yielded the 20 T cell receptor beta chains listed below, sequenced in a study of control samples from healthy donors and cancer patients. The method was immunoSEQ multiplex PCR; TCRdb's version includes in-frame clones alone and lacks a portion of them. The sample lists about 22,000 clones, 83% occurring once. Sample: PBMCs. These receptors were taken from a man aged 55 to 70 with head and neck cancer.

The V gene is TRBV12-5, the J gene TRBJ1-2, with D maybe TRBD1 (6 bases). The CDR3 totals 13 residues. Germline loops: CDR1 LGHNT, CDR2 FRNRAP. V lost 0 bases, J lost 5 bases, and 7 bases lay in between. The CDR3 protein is CASGLVGQYGYTF. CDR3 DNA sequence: TGTGCTAGTGGTTTGGTCGGACAGTATGGCTACACCTTC.

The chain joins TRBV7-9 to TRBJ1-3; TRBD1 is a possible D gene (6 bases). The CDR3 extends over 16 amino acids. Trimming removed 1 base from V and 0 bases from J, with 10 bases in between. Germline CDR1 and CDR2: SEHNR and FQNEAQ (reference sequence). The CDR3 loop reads CASSLDRAISGNTIYF. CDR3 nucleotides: TGTGCCAGCAGCTTAGACAGGGCCATCTCTGGAAACACCATATATTTT.

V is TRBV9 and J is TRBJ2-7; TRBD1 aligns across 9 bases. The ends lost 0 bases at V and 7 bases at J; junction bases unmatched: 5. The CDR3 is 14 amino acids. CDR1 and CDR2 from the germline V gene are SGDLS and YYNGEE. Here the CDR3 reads CASSVAGTGIEQYF. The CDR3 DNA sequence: TGTGCCAGCAGCGTAGCAGGGACAGGGATTGAGCAGTACTTC.

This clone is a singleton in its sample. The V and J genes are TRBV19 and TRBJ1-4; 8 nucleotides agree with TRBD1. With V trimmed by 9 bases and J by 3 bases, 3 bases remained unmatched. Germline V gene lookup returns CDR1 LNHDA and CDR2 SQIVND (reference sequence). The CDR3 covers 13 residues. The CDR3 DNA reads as TGTGCCAGCCAGGGGGCTTCTAATGAAAAACTGTTTTTT. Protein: CASQGASNEKLFF.

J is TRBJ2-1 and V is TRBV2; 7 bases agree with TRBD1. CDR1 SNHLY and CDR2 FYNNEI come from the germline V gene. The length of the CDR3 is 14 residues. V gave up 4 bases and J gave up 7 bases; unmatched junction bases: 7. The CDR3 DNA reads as TGTGCCAGCAGTGCCCAACAGGGGACGAATGAGCAGTTCTTC. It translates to CASSAQQGTNEQFF.

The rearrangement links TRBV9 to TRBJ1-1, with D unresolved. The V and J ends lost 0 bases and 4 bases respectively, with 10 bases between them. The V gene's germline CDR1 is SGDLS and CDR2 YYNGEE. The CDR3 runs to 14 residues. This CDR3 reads CASSVAGSGTEAFF. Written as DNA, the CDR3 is TGTGCCAGCAGCGTAGCGGGGTCGGGCACTGAAGCTTTCTTT.

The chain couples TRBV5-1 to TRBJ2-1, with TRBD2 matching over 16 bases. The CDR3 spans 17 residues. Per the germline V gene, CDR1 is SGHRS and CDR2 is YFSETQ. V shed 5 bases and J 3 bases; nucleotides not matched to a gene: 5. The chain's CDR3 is CASRPGTSGRDYNEQFF. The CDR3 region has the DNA TGCGCCAGCAGGCCAGGGACTAGCGGGAGGGACTACAATGAGCAGTTCTTC.

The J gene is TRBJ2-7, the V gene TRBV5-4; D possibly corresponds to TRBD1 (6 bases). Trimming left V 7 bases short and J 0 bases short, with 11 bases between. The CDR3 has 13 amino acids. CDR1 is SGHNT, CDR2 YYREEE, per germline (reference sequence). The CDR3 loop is CASGQRNSYEQYF. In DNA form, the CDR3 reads TGTGCCAGCGGACAGCGCAACTCCTACGAGCAGTACTTC.

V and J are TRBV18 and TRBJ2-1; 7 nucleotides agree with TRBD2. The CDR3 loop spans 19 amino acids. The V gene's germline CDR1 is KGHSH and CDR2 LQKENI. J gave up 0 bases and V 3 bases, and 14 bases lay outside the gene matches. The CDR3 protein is CASSPKIIGAGSSYNEQFF. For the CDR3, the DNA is TGTGCCAGCTCACCGAAGATTATAGGAGCGGGGAGCTCCTACAATGAGCAGTTCTTC.

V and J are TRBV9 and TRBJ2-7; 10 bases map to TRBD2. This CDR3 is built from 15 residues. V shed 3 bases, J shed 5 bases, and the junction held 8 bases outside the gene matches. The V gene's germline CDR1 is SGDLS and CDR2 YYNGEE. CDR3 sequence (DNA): TGTGCCAGCAGCGCCCGAGCGGGGGGGAACGACGAGCAGTACTTC. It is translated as CASSARAGGNDEQYF.

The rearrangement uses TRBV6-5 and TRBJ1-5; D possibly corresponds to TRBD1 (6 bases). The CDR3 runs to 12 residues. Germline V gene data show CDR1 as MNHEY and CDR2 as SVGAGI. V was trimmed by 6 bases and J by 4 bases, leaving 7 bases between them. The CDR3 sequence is CASRTGNQPQHF. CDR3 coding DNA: TGTGCCAGCAGGACAGGAAATCAGCCCCAGCATTTT.

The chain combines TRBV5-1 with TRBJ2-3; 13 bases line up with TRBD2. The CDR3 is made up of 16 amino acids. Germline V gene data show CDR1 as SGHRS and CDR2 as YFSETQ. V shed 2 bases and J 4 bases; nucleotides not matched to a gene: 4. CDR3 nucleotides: TGCGCCAGCAGCTTCCGGACTAGCGGGAGTGCAGATACGCAGTATTTT. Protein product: CASSFRTSGSADTQYF.

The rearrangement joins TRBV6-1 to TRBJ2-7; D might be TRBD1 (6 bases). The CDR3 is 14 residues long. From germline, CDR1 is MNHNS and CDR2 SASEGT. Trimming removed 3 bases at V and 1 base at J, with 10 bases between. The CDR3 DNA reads TGTGCCAGCAGTGACACAGGGAAATCCTACGAGCAGTACTTC. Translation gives CASSDTGKSYEQYF.

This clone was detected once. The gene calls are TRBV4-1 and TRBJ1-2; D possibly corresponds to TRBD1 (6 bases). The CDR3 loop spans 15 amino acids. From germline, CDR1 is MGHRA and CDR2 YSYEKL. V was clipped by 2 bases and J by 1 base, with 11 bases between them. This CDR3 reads CASSQPGTFNYGYTF. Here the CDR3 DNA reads TGCGCCAGCAGCCAACCCGGGACATTTAACTATGGCTACACCTTC.

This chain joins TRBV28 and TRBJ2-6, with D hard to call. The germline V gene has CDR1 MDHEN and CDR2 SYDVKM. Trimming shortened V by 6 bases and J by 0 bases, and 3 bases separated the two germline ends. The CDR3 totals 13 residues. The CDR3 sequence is CASSSSGANVLTF. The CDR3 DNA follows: TGTGCCAGCAGCTCCTCTGGGGCCAACGTCCTGACTTTC.

CDR3 residues: CAWSVPGLISRPLHF. The CDR3 region has the DNA TGTGCCTGGAGTGTACCCGGACTTATTTCGAGGCCCCTCCACTTT. The rearrangement links TRBV30 to TRBJ1-6; D not certain. The V end was cut by 0 bases, the J end by 13 bases, with 19 bases between. The CDR3 contains 15 residues. Germline V lookup: CDR1 GTSNPN, CDR2 SVGIG (reference sequence).

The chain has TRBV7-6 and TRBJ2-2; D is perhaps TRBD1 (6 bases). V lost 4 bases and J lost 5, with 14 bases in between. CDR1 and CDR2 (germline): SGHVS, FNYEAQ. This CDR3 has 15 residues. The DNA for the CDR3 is TGTGCCAGCAGCTCGCCGACTACAGGGACCGGGGAGCTGTTTTTT. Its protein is CASSSPTTGTGELFF.

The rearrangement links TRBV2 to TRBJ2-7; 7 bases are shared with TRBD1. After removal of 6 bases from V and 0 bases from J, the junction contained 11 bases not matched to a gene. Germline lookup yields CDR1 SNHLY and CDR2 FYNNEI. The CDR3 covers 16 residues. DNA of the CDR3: TGTGCCAGCAGCGATCCTTCGACAGGGTCCTCCTACGAGCAGTACTTC. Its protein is CASSDPSTGSSYEQYF. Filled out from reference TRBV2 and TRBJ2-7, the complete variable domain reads EPEVTQTPSHQVTQMGQEVILRCVPISNHLYFYWYRQILGQKVEFLVSFYNNEISEKSEIFDDQFSVERPDGSNFTLKIRSTKLEDSAMYFCASSDPSTGSSYEQYFGPGTRLTVT.

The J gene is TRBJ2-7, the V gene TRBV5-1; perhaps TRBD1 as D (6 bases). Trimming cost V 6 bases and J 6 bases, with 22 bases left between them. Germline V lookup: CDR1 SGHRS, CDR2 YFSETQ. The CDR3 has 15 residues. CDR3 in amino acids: CASTLGVRGSREQYF. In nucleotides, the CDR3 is TGCGCCAGCACTCTTGGTGTCAGGGGTTCCCGCGAGCAGTACTTC.

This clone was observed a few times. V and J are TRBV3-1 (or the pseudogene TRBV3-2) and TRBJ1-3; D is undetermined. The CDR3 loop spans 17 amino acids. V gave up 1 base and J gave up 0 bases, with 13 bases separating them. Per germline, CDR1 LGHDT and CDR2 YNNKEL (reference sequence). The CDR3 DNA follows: TGTGCCAGCAGCCAAGTCGCCCTTATCAACTCTGGAAACACCATATATTTT. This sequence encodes CASSQVALINSGNTIYF.